These T cell receptor beta chains were read from a single sample in a study of control samples from healthy donors and cancer patients. The protocol was immunoSEQ multiplex PCR, while the TCRdb copy is restricted to in-frame clones and leaves out a portion. Of 120,000 to 150,000 clones in the sample, approximately 94% are singletons; the top ten hold roughly 14%. Input material: blood. Source of these receptors: a man aged 40-50 years in good health. Each CDR3 is given with its conserved first and last residue. A D gene is named only where the DNA matches it firmly. Only part of the rows carry a size: once, few, many, or a class if the clone is expanded.

CDR3nt | CDR3aa | d_gene | abundance | j_gene | v_gene
TGTGCCAGCAGCTCAGGACAGGGAGAAGAGACCCAGTACTTC | CASSSGQGEETQYF | TRBD1 | NA | TRBJ2-5 | TRBV5-6
TGTGCCAGCAGTTTATCGTGGAAGGGAGGGGATGGCTACACCTTC | CASSLSWKGGDGYTF | NA | NA | TRBJ1-2 | TRBV27
TGTGCCAGCAGCCAAATGGACCTTGGAAACACCATATATTTT | CASSQMDLGNTIYF | NA | NA | TRBJ1-3 | TRBV6-5
TGTGCCAGCAGCCAACAGGGTTATCAGCCCCAGCATTTT | CASSQQGYQPQHF | NA | NA | TRBJ1-5 | TRBV9
TGTGCCAGCAGAGCGAGACTAGCGGGAGAGGGAGGAGATACGCAGTATTTT | CASRARLAGEGGDTQYF | TRBD2 | NA | TRBJ2-3 | TRBV25-1
TGTGCTAGCAGCTCACAACCGGGACTAGCGGGAGCGGGCGAGCAGTACTTC | CASSSQPGLAGAGEQYF | TRBD2 | NA | TRBJ2-7 | TRBV7-7
TGTGCCAGCAGACGCGACAGTGATAGCAATCAGCCCCAGCATTTT | CASRRDSDSNQPQHF | NA | NA | TRBJ1-5 | TRBV6-6
TGTGCCAGCAGTTGGAGTTCCGACGGACCTTATGGCTACACCTTC | CASSWSSDGPYGYTF | NA | NA | TRBJ1-2 | TRBV5-5
TGTGCCACCAGCTACGGGGCTAACTATGGCTACACCTTC | CATSYGANYGYTF | NA | NA | TRBJ1-2 | TRBV15
TGTGCCTGGAGTGTAAGGGTAGCGGGAGGTTTCGCAGATACGCAGTATTTT | CAWSVRVAGGFADTQYF | TRBD2 | NA | TRBJ2-3 | TRBV30
TGCGCCAGCAGCTTGGCCACTAGCGTACAAGAGACCCAGTACTTC | CASSLATSVQETQYF | TRBD2 | NA | TRBJ2-5 | TRBV5-1
TGCGCCAGCAGCCTCTATGGCTACACCTTC | CASSLYGYTF | NA | NA | TRBJ1-2 | TRBV5-1
TGTGCCAGCAGTTTACGGGCTAGCGCCGGTGATACGCAGTATTTT | CASSLRASAGDTQYF | NA | NA | TRBJ2-3 | TRBV6-2/TRBV6-3
TGTGCCAGCAGCCAAGGACAGTACACTGAAGCTTTCTTT | CASSQGQYTEAFF | NA | NA | TRBJ1-1 | TRBV4-2
TGTGCCAGCAGCTTGGGCCAGGGTAACACTAACTATGGCTACACCTTC | CASSLGQGNTNYGYTF | NA | NA | TRBJ1-2 | TRBV13
TGTGCCAGCCGGAGGGGGGAAAAACTGTTTTTT | CASRRGEKLFF | NA | NA | TRBJ1-4 | TRBV28
TGTGCCAGCAGTGAAGCGGGGACAGGATTCTACAATGAGCAGTTCTTC | CASSEAGTGFYNEQFF | TRBD1 | NA | TRBJ2-1 | TRBV6-1
TGCGCCAGCAGCCCACTGACTACAGGGAACACTGAAGCTTTCTTT | CASSPLTTGNTEAFF | NA | once | TRBJ1-1 | TRBV5-1
TGTGCCAGCAGCTTTGCCCCCACCGTTAGCGGATACGAGCAGTACTTC | CASSFAPTVSGYEQYF | NA | NA | TRBJ2-7 | TRBV7-2
TGTGCCAGCAGCTTAGGGACCGACGCGAACCGTGAGCAGTTCTTC | CASSLGTDANREQFF | NA | NA | TRBJ2-1 | TRBV11-3
TGTGCCAGCAGCTCGGTACAGGGGGTGGGAAAACTGTTTTTT | CASSSVQGVGKLFF | TRBD1 | NA | TRBJ1-4 | TRBV11-2
TGTGCCAGCAGTTTATCGGGAGCGGTCCCAGCCTACGAGCAGTACTTC | CASSLSGAVPAYEQYF | NA | NA | TRBJ2-7 | TRBV27
TGTGCCAGCAGCTTATGGGACCCCCGGGTTGGAAACACCATATATTTT | CASSLWDPRVGNTIYF | NA | NA | TRBJ1-3 | TRBV5-5
TGTGCCAGCAGACGCCGGGGGGCTTTGTATAATTCACCCCTCCACTTT | CASRRRGALYNSPLHF | NA | NA | TRBJ1-6 | TRBV5-6
TGTGCCAGCAGCCTCCTGACAGGGGGGTCTGGCTACACCTTC | CASSLLTGGSGYTF | TRBD1 | NA | TRBJ1-2 | TRBV7-8
TGTGCCAGCAGCCCATCTAGAGGGGCACACCATACGCAGTATTTT | CASSPSRGAHHTQYF | NA | NA | TRBJ2-3 | TRBV7-3
TGTGCCAGCAGCCGGGAGGATGGCCGAGTGGACGAGCAGTACTTC | CASSREDGRVDEQYF | TRBD2 | NA | TRBJ2-7 | TRBV7-2
TGTGCCAGCAGTTTACGTGGGGGGGCCAATCAGCCCCAGCATTTT | CASSLRGGANQPQHF | NA | NA | TRBJ1-5 | TRBV27
TGTGCCAGCACACGGGGGAGGGCTGGCTACACCTTC | CASTRGRAGYTF | NA | NA | TRBJ1-2 | TRBV6-5
TGTGCCAGCAGCTTAACAGGGGATTATAGTGAAGCTTTCTTT | CASSLTGDYSEAFF | TRBD1 | NA | TRBJ1-1 | TRBV7-9
TGTGCCAGCAGCTTACAGGGGTTAGGAACTGGAAACACCATATATTTT | CASSLQGLGTGNTIYF | NA | NA | TRBJ1-3 | TRBV11-3
TGTGCCAGCAGCTTAAGCTCCTACGAGCAGTACTTC | CASSLSSYEQYF | NA | NA | TRBJ2-7 | TRBV7-8
TGTGCCAGCAGCGTAGTAAAATACGGGACTAGCGGGAGGGGCGATGAGCAGTTCTTC | CASSVVKYGTSGRGDEQFF | TRBD2 | NA | TRBJ2-1 | TRBV9
TGTGCCAGCTCTCCACCGGGCCCCTCCGAAAACGTTGGGCAGTACTTC | CASSPPGPSENVGQYF | NA | NA | TRBJ2-7 | TRBV18
TGTGCCAGTAGTATAGCCAGCGGGAGGCCGCTCGAGCAGTACTTC | CASSIASGRPLEQYF | TRBD2 | NA | TRBJ2-7 | TRBV19
TGTGCCAGCAGCAAAGGGACGGGACTAGCAAACAATGAGCAGTTCTTC | CASSKGTGLANNEQFF | TRBD2 | once | TRBJ2-1 | TRBV9
TGTGCCAGCAGTGATGCTGGGAGTACGCAGTATTTT | CASSDAGSTQYF | NA | NA | TRBJ2-3 | TRBV6-1
TGCGCCAGCAGCCCCGTCCTACCCCACACTGAAGCTTTCTTT | CASSPVLPHTEAFF | NA | NA | TRBJ1-1 | TRBV5-1
TGTGCCAGCAGTTCCCCTCACTCGCCGGGACAAGAGACTAGCGGGGGCTACAATGAGCAGTTCTTC | CASSSPHSPGQETSGGYNEQFF | TRBD2 | NA | TRBJ2-1 | TRBV28
TGTGCCAGCAGCTTGGGGGGTGAAAAACTGTTTTTT | CASSLGGEKLFF | NA | NA | TRBJ1-4 | TRBV5-6
TGCGCCAGCAGTCAATCTATCCGGCCGGGGACAGATAATGAAAAACTGTTTTTT | CASSQSIRPGTDNEKLFF | TRBD1 | NA | TRBJ1-4 | TRBV23-1
TGTGCCAGCACCGATGGGACTAGCGGGGAGCTGTTTTTT | CASTDGTSGELFF | TRBD2 | NA | TRBJ2-2 | TRBV5-6
TGTGCCAGCAGCCCCGGGGGAGCCCCTGAAGCTTTCTTT | CASSPGGAPEAFF | NA | once | TRBJ1-1 | TRBV5-6
TGTGCCAGCTCACCTGAAGGACTAGCGGGGGCAGATACGCAGTATTTT | CASSPEGLAGADTQYF | TRBD2 | NA | TRBJ2-3 | TRBV18
TGCGCCAGCAGCCCCTCGGACAGGGTGGACGAGCAGTACTTC | CASSPSDRVDEQYF | TRBD1 | NA | TRBJ2-7 | TRBV4-1
TGTGCCAGCAGTTACGGGGGCAATGAGCAGTTCTTC | CASSYGGNEQFF | NA | NA | TRBJ2-1 | TRBV6-6
TGTGCCAGCAGTTACGGTCCGGGTAACACCGGGGAGCTGTTTTTT | CASSYGPGNTGELFF | NA | NA | TRBJ2-2 | TRBV6-5
TGTGCCAGCAGACAACAGGGGAGGAATCAGCCCCAGCATTTT | CASRQQGRNQPQHF | TRBD1 | NA | TRBJ1-5 | TRBV2
TGTGCCAGCAGCAAATCCAGATGGACGCGAGATGACTTCTACGAGCAGTACTTC | CASSKSRWTRDDFYEQYF | NA | NA | TRBJ2-7 | TRBV21-1
TGTGCCAGCAGTTTATCGGACAGGTCACAACTGTTTTTT | CASSLSDRSQLFF | TRBD1 | NA | TRBJ1-4 | TRBV27
TGTGCCAGCATACAGGACACCCTTCGGGTGTCCTACGAGCAGTACTTC | CASIQDTLRVSYEQYF | NA | NA | TRBJ2-7 | TRBV19
TGTGCCAGCAGCGCCGGGATCAATCAGCCCCAGCATTTT | CASSAGINQPQHF | NA | many | TRBJ1-5 | TRBV7-8
TGCGCCAGCAGCAGTTGGGCAGGACAGGGGGCTTTAAGGTACGAGCAGTACTTC | CASSSWAGQGALRYEQYF | TRBD1 | NA | TRBJ2-7 | TRBV5-1
TGTGCCAGCAGTTTATCTGGACAGGGGAGGCAGCCCCAGCATTTT | CASSLSGQGRQPQHF | TRBD1 | NA | TRBJ1-5 | TRBV27
TGTGCCACCAGTCGACGGAGCGGGAGCACAGATACGCAGTATTTT | CATSRRSGSTDTQYF | NA | NA | TRBJ2-3 | TRBV24-1
TGCGCCAGCAGCTCGCCGGGACAGGCAAACTATGGCTACACCTTC | CASSSPGQANYGYTF | TRBD1 | NA | TRBJ1-2 | TRBV5-1
TGTGCCAGCAGTTCCCCTTCCCCCTACGAGCAGTACTTC | CASSSPSPYEQYF | NA | NA | TRBJ2-7 | TRBV28
TGTGCCAGCAGTGAAGCCAGGGGGGCGAGAGGGGCTACCTTC | CASSEARGARGATF | TRBD1 | few | TRBJ1-2 | TRBV6-1
TGTGCCACCGGGACAGGCTATGGCTACACCTTC | CATGTGYGYTF | TRBD1 | NA | TRBJ1-2 | TRBV4-2
TGTGCCAGCAGCCAAGTTCGGATAAGTGGCGGGTTCGCCTATGGCTACACCTTC | CASSQVRISGGFAYGYTF | NA | NA | TRBJ1-2 | TRBV3-1/TRBV3-2